The TCR beta chain under discussion was sequenced for a study of immune cell composition in non-small cell lung cancer. Study-wide findings and caveats: Squamous carcinomas (around 80%) more often had tumour-associated clones >0.5% than adenocarcinomas (roughly 35%). Lung adenocarcinomas had lower top 10 clone scores and clonality than squamous tumours.

Frozen unsorted single-cell suspensions supplied the genomic DNA. As regards this clone: The antigen remains undetermined.

Method: immunoSEQ multiplex PCR; TCRdb's copy keeps in-frame clones and lacks some. The profile shows thousands of clones, roughly 80% of them singletons. CDR3 length: 11 residues. Germline CDR1 reads DFQATT; CDR2 reads SNEGSKA (reference sequence). V trimming: 3 bases; J trimming: 5 bases; junction bases outside the gene matches: 0. The rearrangement links TRBV20-1 to TRBJ1-1; TRBD1 aligns across 7 bases. The receptor's source is a human donor with non-small cell lung cancer. The source material was lung tumor tissue. CDR3 sequence: CSASRGTEAFF. CDR3 in DNA: TGCAGTGCTAGCAGGGGGACTGAAGCTTTCTTT.